This TCR beta chain appears in the sequencing data of a study of OX40 agonist ivuxolimab in advanced cancers. For the study at large: The dose-escalation group included hepatocellular carcinoma, melanoma, renal cell carcinoma and head and neck cancer. Those enrolled were less than 85% male, with a mean age of 60 years and ages from 23 to 79. Study-level results: Clonal expansion from baseline to week 6 occurred in both CD4+ and CD8+ T cells. The work left the antigen specificity of expanded peripheral T cells undetermined.

The length of the CDR3 is 17 residues. Germline V gene lookup returns CDR1 SNHLY and CDR2 FYNNEI. V was clipped by 3 bases and J by 1 base; unmatched bases: 8. Points on this clone: What it recognizes is unknown.

Profiled with immunoSEQ multiplex PCR; TCRdb holds only in-frame clones, not every one. The sample comprises fewer than 55,000 clones, less than 90% of which are singletons, and 14% rests with the top ten. The sequences come from CD4+ or CD8+ T cells sorted from blood, collected in a trial of the OX40 agonist ivuxolimab. The sequence was obtained from an adult with an advanced solid tumor such as melanoma, head and neck, liver or kidney cancer. The V call is TRBV2, the J call TRBJ2-1; 8 bases are shared with TRBD1. CDR3 region: CASSDPGTGHSYNEQFF. CDR3 DNA sequence: TGTGCCAGCAGTGATCCCGGGACAGGTCATTCCTACAATGAGCAGTTCTTC.